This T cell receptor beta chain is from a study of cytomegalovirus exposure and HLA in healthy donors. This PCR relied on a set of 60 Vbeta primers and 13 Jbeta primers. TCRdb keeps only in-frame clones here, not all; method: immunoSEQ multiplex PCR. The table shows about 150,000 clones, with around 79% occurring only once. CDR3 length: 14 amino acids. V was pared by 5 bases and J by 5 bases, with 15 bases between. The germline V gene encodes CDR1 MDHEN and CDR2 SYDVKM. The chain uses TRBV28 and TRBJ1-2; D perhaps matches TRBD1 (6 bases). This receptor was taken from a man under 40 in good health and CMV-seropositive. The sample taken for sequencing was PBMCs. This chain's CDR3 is CASSLTGTGYGYTF. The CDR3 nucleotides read TGTGCCAGCAGTCTTACAGGGACGGGGTATGGCTACACCTTC.